The sequence of this T cell receptor (beta chain) was determined in a study of OX40 agonist ivuxolimab in advanced cancers. As regards this clone: Its cognate antigen is unknown.

Overall study findings and caveats: Both CD4+ and CD8+ T cell populations in blood had undergone clonal expansion by week 6 at 0.1 to 3.0 mg/kg. The study found that CD8+ T cells averaged more expanded clones than CD4+.

From germline, CDR1 is MDHEN and CDR2 SYDVKM. The CDR3 length is 12 residues. V shed 5 bases and J shed 12 bases, with 13 bases lying between them. The table came from immunoSEQ multiplex PCR; TCRdb's copy has only in-frame clones and leaves some out. The top ten clones hold 3.6% of a sample with about 51,000 clones, approximately 91% of them seen once. The receptor's source is an adult with an advanced solid tumor such as melanoma, head and neck, liver or kidney cancer. The V and J genes are TRBV28 and TRBJ2-2; D call uncertain. The sample here was CD4+ or CD8+ T cells sorted from blood, taken in a trial of the OX40 agonist ivuxolimab. The CDR3 DNA is TGTGCCAGCAGTCCGAAGTGGTCCCAGCTGTTTTTT. It yields the protein CASSPKWSQLFF.